A selection of T cell receptor beta chains follows, all from one sample in a study of blood T cell repertoires in COVID-19. The data were produced by immunoSEQ multiplex PCR, yet TCRdb's version contains in-frame clones alone and is incomplete. The sample carries around 190,000 clones, approximately 83% recorded once. Source material: peripheral blood. Receptors were obtained from a human donor in a cohort sampled during active COVID-19. Each CDR3 is given with its conserved first and last residue. A D gene is named only where the DNA matches it firmly. Clone size is shown for a subset of rows, as once, few, many or a class of expanded clone.

V gene	clone size	D gene	J gene	CDR3 length	CDR3 DNA	CDR3 protein
TRBV5-1	.	.	TRBJ1-1	14	TGCGCCAGCAGCTTGGGACAGGTGAACACTGAAGCTTTCTTT	CASSLGQVNTEAFF
TRBV5-8	once	TRBD2	TRBJ2-4	14	TGTGCCAGCACCACTTGGGAGGGGTTCAACATTCAGTACTTC	CASTTWEGFNIQYF
TRBV10-3	.	TRBD1	TRBJ2-1	14	TGTGCCATTACGGAGGACAGGGGGTACAATGAGCAGTTCTTC	CAITEDRGYNEQFF
TRBV28	.	.	TRBJ2-1	14	TGTGCCAGCAGTTTAGGGGGGTTCTACAATGAGCAGTTCTTC	CASSLGGFYNEQFF
TRBV7-8	.	.	TRBJ2-7	15	TGTGCCAGCAGCTTAAGGGGGCGGGGAACCTACGAGCAGTACTTC	CASSLRGRGTYEQYF
TRBV3-1/TRBV3-2	.	.	TRBJ2-5	14	TGTGCCAGCAGTCGTTATGATGGGGAGGAGACCCAGTACTTC	CASSRYDGEETQYF
TRBV27	.	.	TRBJ2-5	13	TGTGCCAGCAGTTTACACACCCAAGAGACCCAGTACTTC	CASSLHTQETQYF
TRBV7-2	.	TRBD1	TRBJ2-5	15	TGTGCCAGCAACCGTAAGGGACAGATGCAAGAGACCCAGTACTTC	CASNRKGQMQETQYF
TRBV19	.	TRBD1	TRBJ2-5	15	TGTGCCAGTAGTACCGGGACAGGGGGGCGAGAGACCCAGTACTTC	CASSTGTGGRETQYF
TRBV7-2	few	.	TRBJ2-7	15	TGTGCCAGCAGCCCCGGGTCTGTGGGTCCCTACGAGCAGTACTTC	CASSPGSVGPYEQYF
TRBV19	.	TRBD1	TRBJ2-3	13	TGTGCCAGTGAAACAGGGGGGACAGATACGCAGTATTTT	CASETGGTDTQYF
TRBV7-2	.	TRBD1	TRBJ1-5	18	TGTGCCAGCAGCCCACTAGGGACAGGCAGGGGTGGCAATCAGCCCCAGCATTTT	CASSPLGTGRGGNQPQHF
TRBV2	.	.	TRBJ1-1	14	TGTGCCAGCAGTATGACAGACCTCCTCACTGAAGCTTTCTTT	CASSMTDLLTEAFF
TRBV9	.	.	TRBJ2-3	16	TGTGCCAGCAGCGCCCGGGGAGGTAGGGGCACAGATACGCAGTATTTT	CASSARGGRGTDTQYF
TRBV10-3	.	.	TRBJ1-3	14	TGTGCCATCAGTGAACGGGGCTCTGGAAACACCATATATTTT	CAISERGSGNTIYF